This record concerns one TCR beta chain sequence. This CDR3 is 14 amino acids long. Trimming left V 5 bases short and J 2 bases short, with 13 bases between. Germline values: CDR1 LNHDA, CDR2 SQIVND (reference sequence). The sample is drawn from a study of T cell responses to AZD1222 COVID-19 vaccine. TCRdb's copy holds only in-frame clones and misses some; the assay was immunoSEQ multiplex PCR. The sample records 150,000 to 200,000 clones, more than 85% being singletons. The chain joins TRBV19 to TRBJ2-7; a possible D gene is TRBD2 (6 bases). This clonotype was sampled from an adult in good health. The material sequenced was peripheral blood, taken on day 0 of AZD1222 vaccination. CDR3 protein: CASSGRGETYEQYF. The CDR3 region has the DNA TGTGCCAGTAGTGGGCGGGGAGAGACCTACGAGCAGTACTTC.